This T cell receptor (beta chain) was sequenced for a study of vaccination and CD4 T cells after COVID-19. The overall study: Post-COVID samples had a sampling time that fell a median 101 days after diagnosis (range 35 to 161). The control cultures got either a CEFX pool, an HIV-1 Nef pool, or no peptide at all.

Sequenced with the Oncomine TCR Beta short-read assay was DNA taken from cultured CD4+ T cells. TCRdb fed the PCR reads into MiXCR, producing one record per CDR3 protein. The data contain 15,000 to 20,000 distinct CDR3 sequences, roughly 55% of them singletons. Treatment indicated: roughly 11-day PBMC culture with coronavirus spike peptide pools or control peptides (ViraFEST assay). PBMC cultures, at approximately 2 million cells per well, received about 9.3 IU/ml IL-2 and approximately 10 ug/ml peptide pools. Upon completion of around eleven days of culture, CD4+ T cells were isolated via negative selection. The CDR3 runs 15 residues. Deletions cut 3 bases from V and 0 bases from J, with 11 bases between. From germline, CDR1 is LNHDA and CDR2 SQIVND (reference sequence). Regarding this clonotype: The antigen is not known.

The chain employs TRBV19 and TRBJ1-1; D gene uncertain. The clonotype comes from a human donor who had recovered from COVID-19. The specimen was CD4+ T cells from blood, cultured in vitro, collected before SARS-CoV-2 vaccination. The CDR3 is CASSIHSQLNTEAFF. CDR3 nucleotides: TGTGCCAGTAGTATTCATAGTCAGCTGAACACTGAAGCTTTCTTT.